These 21 T cell receptor beta chains were sequenced from one sample in a study of shared clonotypes between healthy human individuals. Sequencing was performed with immunoSEQ multiplex PCR; in TCRdb, only in-frame clones are kept and a portion is missing. The sample lists over a million clones, under 80% occurring once. The sample was memory CD4+ T cells sorted from blood. Subset described: CD45RA-negative fraction. The origin of the receptors is a man aged 18 to 29 in good health.

Note on this clone: The same CDR3 is also encoded by other DNA sequences in this sample. This chain connects TRBV5-1 to TRBJ2-5; no definite D call. This CDR3 has 15 amino acids. V lost 1 base to trimming and J lost 2 bases, with 12 bases between them. Germline V gives CDR1 SGHRS, CDR2 YFSETQ. The CDR3 region has the DNA TGCGCCAGCAGCTTGTTGACATCTGGACAAGAGACCCAGTACTTC. It yields the protein CASSLLTSGQETQYF.

This chain links TRBV5-1 with TRBJ2-1; TRBD2 aligns across 14 bases. V was pared by 5 bases and J by 6 bases, with 1 base of the junction left unmatched. Germline loops: CDR1 SGHRS, CDR2 YFSETQ. This CDR3 region has 14 residues. The CDR3 sequence: CASRGLAGANEQFF. The CDR3 DNA follows: TGCGCCAGCAGGGGACTAGCGGGAGCCAATGAGCAGTTCTTC. Drawing the rest from reference TRBV5-1 and TRBJ2-1, the complete variable domain is KAGVTQTPRYLIKTRGQQVTLSCSPISGHRSVSWYQQTPGQGLQFLFEYFSETQRNKGNFPGRFSGRQFSNSRSEMNVSTLELGDSALYLCASRGLAGANEQFFGPGTRLTVL.

This clone appeared a single time. This chain joins TRBV5-1 and TRBJ2-5; D gene ambiguous. CDR3 length equals 13 residues. Germline-derived CDR1 and CDR2 are SGHRS and YFSETQ. V was cut by 3 bases and J by 1 base, with 7 bases left in between. The CDR3 protein is CASSYRVQETQYF. In DNA form, the CDR3 reads TGCGCCAGCAGCTATCGAGTCCAAGAGACCCAGTACTTC.

Concerning this clone: The sample holds other DNA sequences that translate to the same CDR3. V is TRBV18 and J is TRBJ2-7, with TRBD2 identical over 11 bases. V lost 3 bases, J lost 2 bases, and 3 bases stayed unmatched. The germline V gene encodes CDR1 KGHSH and CDR2 LQKENI. The CDR3 has 15 residues. The CDR3 loop is CASSPGLADTYEQYF. CDR3 nucleotide sequence: TGTGCCAGCTCACCGGGACTAGCGGATACCTACGAGCAGTACTTC.

The chain uses TRBV5-6 and TRBJ2-7, with D perhaps matching TRBD1 (5 bases). From germline, CDR1 is SGHDT and CDR2 YYEEEE. With 0 bases removed from V and 4 bases from J, the gap between germline ends came to 11 bases. The CDR3 covers 14 residues. The CDR3 loop reads CASSLAGLRYEQYF. CDR3 sequence (DNA): TGTGCCAGCAGCTTGGCAGGGCTCCGTTACGAGCAGTACTTC.

V gene TRBV2 combines with J gene TRBJ2-1; D remains unclear. Germline loops: CDR1 SNHLY, CDR2 FYNNEI. The V gene lost 3 bases and the J gene lost 6 bases, with 6 bases spanning the gap. The CDR3 extends over 12 amino acids. CDR3 DNA sequence: TGTGCCAGCAGTGACCCCTTCAATGAGCAGTTCTTC. Translation gives CASSDPFNEQFF.

This clone was seen just once. The chain employs TRBV5-1 and TRBJ2-2, with 10 positions matching TRBD1. V was clipped by 4 bases and J by 6 bases; unmatched bases: 3. The CDR3 loop spans 14 amino acids. Germline-derived CDR1 and CDR2 are SGHRS and YFSETQ. The CDR3: CASSIGTGAGELFF. The CDR3 nucleotides read TGCGCCAGCAGCATCGGGACAGGGGCCGGGGAGCTGTTTTTT.

The chain combines TRBV5-1 with TRBJ2-2; the match to TRBD2 covers 11 bases. Per the germline V gene, CDR1 is SGHRS and CDR2 is YFSETQ. V lost 5 bases to trimming and J lost 4 bases; unmatched junction nucleotides: 7. The CDR3 consists of 16 residues. CDR3 DNA: TGCGCCAGCAGATATCGGACTAGCGGGCGCACCGGGGAGCTGTTTTTT. Protein: CASRYRTSGRTGELFF.

The gene calls are TRBV9 and TRBJ2-1; D ambiguous. The CDR3 is made up of 13 amino acids. Germline V CDR1 and CDR2: SGDLS, YYNGEE. V was trimmed by 1 base and J by 7 bases, leaving 9 bases between them. For the CDR3, the DNA is TGTGCCAGCAGCGTAATCCCCTTGAATGAGCAGTTCTTC. This encodes CASSVIPLNEQFF.

CDR3 region: CASSQGLAGFTDTQYF. CDR3 DNA: TGCGCCAGCAGCCAAGGACTAGCGGGGTTCACAGATACGCAGTATTTT. The rearrangement joins TRBV4-1 to TRBJ2-3; the match to TRBD2 covers 11 bases. This CDR3 contains 16 residues. With 1 base clipped from V and 2 bases from J, the junction kept 2 bases outside the gene matches. The germline CDR1 and CDR2 sequences are MGHRA and YSYEKL.

V usage is TRBV28 and J usage is TRBJ2-2; 12 bases match TRBD1. The V gene end was trimmed by 2 bases and the J gene end by 8 bases; junction bases not matched to a gene: 9. The germline V gene has CDR1 MDHEN and CDR2 SYDVKM. The CDR3 contains 17 residues. This CDR3 is CASSLPLGTGGRGELFF. CDR3 sequence (DNA): TGTGCCAGCAGTTTACCCCTCGGGACAGGGGGCAGAGGGGAGCTGTTTTTT.

Only a few counts were recorded for this clone. V and J are TRBV5-4 and TRBJ2-2, with TRBD1 as a possible D gene (6 bases). The CDR3 is 13 amino acids. Germline V gene sequence: CDR1 SGHNT, CDR2 YYREEE (reference sequence). V dropped 5 bases and J dropped 3 bases, with 8 bases sitting between them. CDR3 amino acids: CASRGAYTGELFF. The CDR3 coding sequence is TGTGCCAGCAGGGGGGCGTACACCGGGGAGCTGTTTTTT. Full variable domain (rest looked up from reference TRBV5-4 and TRBJ2-2): ETGVTQSPTHLIKTRGQQVTLRCSSQSGHNTVSWYQQALGQGPQFIFQYYREEENGRGNFPPRFSGLQFPNYSSELNVNALELDDSALYLCASRGAYTGELFFGEGSRLTVL.

In this sample, this clone turned up once. The DNA of the CDR3 is TGTGCCAGCAGCTTGGACAGGGGGCTTCAAGATACGCAGTATTTT. Its protein product is CASSLDRGLQDTQYF. This sequence joins TRBV7-9 and TRBJ2-3; 11 nucleotides line up with TRBD1. The ends lost 3 bases at V and 5 bases at J; junction bases unmatched: 4. Germline V gives CDR1 SEHNR, CDR2 FQNEAQ (reference sequence). The CDR3 is 15 residues long.

In its sample, this clone was seen a few times. J is TRBJ2-5 and V is TRBV10-2, with TRBD2 identical over 10 bases. V gave up 5 bases and J gave up 5 bases; unmatched junction bases: 14. CDR3 length: 17 amino acids. Germline values: CDR1 WSHSY, CDR2 SAAADI. CDR3 coding DNA: TGCGCCAGCAGTACTTTTGGGGCTAGCGGGAGTTCGGAGACCCAGTACTTC. Translated, it gives CASSTFGASGSSETQYF.

The chain links TRBV5-1 to TRBJ1-5, with 9 bases aligning to TRBD1. CDR3 length: 15 residues. V lost 3 bases to trimming and J lost 7 bases; unmatched junction nucleotides: 8. Looked up from germline, CDR1 is SGHRS and CDR2 is YFSETQ. The CDR3 DNA is TGCGCCAGCAGCTGGACAGGGGCAAAGGAGCAGCCCCAGCATTTT. The encoded protein is CASSWTGAKEQPQHF.

The J gene is TRBJ2-2, the V gene TRBV10-2; 11 nucleotides line up with TRBD2. The CDR3 runs 15 residues. Unmatched junction bases numbered 1, after V lost 3 bases and J lost 4 bases. Germline loops: CDR1 WSHSY, CDR2 SAAADI. The CDR3 nucleotides read TGCGCCAGCAGTGATCTAGCGGGAGGCACCGGGGAGCTGTTTTTT. It yields the protein CASSDLAGGTGELFF.

This clone was observed once. The chain combines TRBV7-2 with TRBJ1-4; tentatively, D is TRBD1 (6 bases). The CDR3 consists of 16 residues. V shed 5 bases and J shed 4 bases, with 17 bases lying between them. CDR1 SGHTA and CDR2 FQGNSA come from the germline V gene. In DNA form, the CDR3 reads TGTGCCAGCAGCAGGTTCCAGGGGCAGGGTAATGAAAAACTGTTTTTT. Residues: CASSRFQGQGNEKLFF.

This clone was counted between two and nine times. The chain recombines TRBV6-5 with TRBJ1-3; no clear D. Germline CDR1 reads MNHEY; CDR2 reads SVGAGI. Trimming stripped 9 bases from V and 1 base from J, with 13 bases between. The CDR3 is 14 amino acids. CDR3 sequence (DNA): TGTGCCAGTCTGGGTCTGGAGTCTGGAAACACCATATATTTT. Protein: CASLGLESGNTIYF.

With regard to this clone: Other DNA sequences from this sample encode an identical CDR3 as well. This chain links TRBV19 with TRBJ1-2, with TRBD1 identical over 8 bases. Losses at the gene ends were 6 bases for V and 3 bases for J; bases not matched to a gene: 6. The CDR3 runs to 14 residues. Germline lookup yields CDR1 LNHDA and CDR2 SQIVND (reference sequence). The CDR3 DNA reads as TGTGCCAGTAGCCCGGACAGGGTGGACTATGGCTACACCTTC. Amino acid sequence: CASSPDRVDYGYTF.

The genes are TRBV19 and TRBJ2-6; D remains unclear. The CDR3 spans 15 residues. Between the trimmed V and J ends, which lost 5 bases and 0 bases, there was a span of 8 bases. Germline lookup yields CDR1 LNHDA and CDR2 SQIVND (reference sequence). In DNA form, the CDR3 reads TGTGCCAGTAGTGGGCTCAGCTCTGGGGCCAACGTCCTGACTTTC. The encoded protein is CASSGLSSGANVLTF.

This rearrangement joins TRBV5-1 to TRBJ1-1, with 8 bases that match TRBD1. The CDR3 has 12 residues. After removal of 4 bases from V and 8 bases from J, the junction contained 4 bases not matched to a gene. Germline values: CDR1 SGHRS, CDR2 YFSETQ. The CDR3 DNA sequence: TGCGCCAGCAGCCCCTGGACAGGGGAAGCTTTCTTT. Protein: CASSPWTGEAFF.